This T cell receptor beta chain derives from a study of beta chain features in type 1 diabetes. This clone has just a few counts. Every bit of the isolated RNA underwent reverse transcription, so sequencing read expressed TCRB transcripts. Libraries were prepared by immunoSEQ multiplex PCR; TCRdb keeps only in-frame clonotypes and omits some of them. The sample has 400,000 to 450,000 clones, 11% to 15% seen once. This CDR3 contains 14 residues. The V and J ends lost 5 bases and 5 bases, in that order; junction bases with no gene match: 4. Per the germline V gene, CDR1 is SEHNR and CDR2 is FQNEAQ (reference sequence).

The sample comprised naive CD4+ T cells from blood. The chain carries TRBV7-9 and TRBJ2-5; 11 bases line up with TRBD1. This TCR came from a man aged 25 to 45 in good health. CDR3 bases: TGTGCCAGCAGCCCAAGGACAGGGGGCGAGACCCAGTACTTC. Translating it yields CASSPRTGGETQYF.